A single sample is the source of the 27 T cell receptor beta chains below, sequenced in a study of response to subunit inactivated influenza vaccine. In TCRdb, the RT-PCR reads were re-called with MiXCR into one record per CDR3 protein. Among fewer than 650,000 distinct CDR3 sequences listed, around 13% were seen once. Sequences were derived from PBMCs from blood, sampled 40 to 50 days after vaccination. The receptors were sampled from a man aged 45-65 years who received an inactivated influenza vaccine.

The CDR3 reads CASSRGLLQETQYF. Here the CDR3 DNA reads TGTGCCAGCAGCCGGGGACTACTCCAAGAGACCCAGTACTTC. The rearrangement links TRBV7-2 to TRBJ2-5, with TRBD2 identical over 7 bases. This CDR3 is 14 amino acids long. The J segment lost 1 base and the V segment lost 5 bases, leaving 4 bases of the junction unmatched. The germline CDR1 and CDR2 sequences are SGHTA and FQGNSA.

This chain joins TRBV6-2 or TRBV6-3 and TRBJ2-2; D may be TRBD1 (7 bases). Trimming pared 6 bases from V and 5 bases from J, leaving 16 bases between. The CDR3 contains 15 residues. Germline CDR1 MNHEY, CDR2 SVGEGT. The CDR3 bases are TGTGCCAGCAGAACTAGCCTGACAGGGACCGGGGAGCTGTTTTTT. As protein: CASRTSLTGTGELFF.

This clonotype was detected ten times or more. This chain joins TRBV2 and TRBJ1-6, with D perhaps matching TRBD1 (5 bases). Germline values: CDR1 SNHLY, CDR2 FYNNEI. The CDR3 covers 13 residues. V lost 5 bases and J lost 14, with 16 bases in between. The CDR3 sequence: CASSSPPGHTLHF. The CDR3 DNA reads TGTGCCAGCAGTTCCCCTCCGGGGCATACCCTCCACTTT.

The chain carries TRBV12-3 or TRBV12-4 and TRBJ2-7; 8 positions match TRBD2. V dropped 4 bases and J dropped 4; count of bases not matched to a gene: 3. CDR3 length: 13 residues. The CDR3 is CASSSGLVYEQYF. The CDR3 nucleotides read TGTGCCAGCAGTTCGGGACTAGTGTACGAGCAGTACTTC.

The rearrangement uses TRBV5-1 and TRBJ2-5; no clear D. Germline lookup yields CDR1 SGHRS and CDR2 YFSETQ. The CDR3 is 14 amino acids. V shed 0 bases and J shed 1 base, with 7 bases lying between them. In DNA form, the CDR3 reads TGCGCCAGCAGCTTGGGGGCACGCCAAGAGACCCAGTACTTC. Its translation: CASSLGARQETQYF.

This chain links TRBV2 with TRBJ1-4; D gene unclear. There are 14 residues in the CDR3. Germline V gene lookup returns CDR1 SNHLY and CDR2 FYNNEI. Trimming cost V 7 bases and J 0 bases, with 9 bases left between them. In DNA, the CDR3 is TGTGCCAGCAATAGCTTTGCAACTAATGAAAAACTGTTTTTT. Its translation is CASNSFATNEKLFF. Variable domain in full (rest from reference TRBV2 and TRBJ1-4): EPEVTQTPSHQVTQMGQEVILRCVPISNHLYFYWYRQILGQKVEFLVSFYNNEISEKSEIFDDQFSVERPDGSNFTLKIRSTKLEDSAMYFCASNSFATNEKLFFGSGTQLSVL.

This chain uses TRBV10-3 with TRBJ2-2; D ambiguous. CDR3 length equals 14 residues. Trimming shortened V by 4 bases and J by 0 bases, and 6 bases separated the two germline ends. CDR1 is ENHRY and CDR2 is SYGVKD in the germline V gene. CDR3 protein: CAISVAANTGELFF. In nucleotides, the CDR3 is TGTGCCATCAGTGTCGCAGCGAACACCGGGGAGCTGTTTTTT.

The genes are TRBV6-2 or TRBV6-3 and TRBJ2-3; the D call may be TRBD1 or TRBD2 (6 bases each). CDR3 length: 13 amino acids. CDR1 is MNHEY and CDR2 is SVGEGT in the germline V gene. V was trimmed by 6 bases and J by 6 bases, leaving 13 bases between them. In DNA, the CDR3 is TGTGCCAGCAGGTGGGGGGCAGGGGATACGCAGTATTTT. Encoded protein: CASRWGAGDTQYF.

In this sample, this clonotype turned up a few times. The V and J genes are TRBV18 and TRBJ1-1; D is ambiguous. Trimming pared 4 bases from V and 4 bases from J, leaving 10 bases between. The CDR3 runs 13 residues. Germline CDR1 reads KGHSH; CDR2 reads LQKENI. CDR3 sequence (DNA): TGTGCCAGCTCACTAGGGTCGGGCACTGAAGCTTTCTTT. This translates into CASSLGSGTEAFF.

On this clonotype itself: No DNA is shown, since the ends of the CDR3 on it are uncertain; the CDR3 is the one TCRdb lists. This chain connects TRBV4-3 to TRBJ2-5; the table calls TRBD1, which could not be checked here. The CDR3 has 16 amino acids, counting both end residues. CDR1 LGHNA and CDR2 YSLEER come from the germline V gene. CDR3 loop: CASSQDFGAGIGTQYF.

This clonotype showed up just a few times. This chain connects TRBV3-1 to TRBJ1-6; no definite D call. Germline V CDR1 and CDR2: LGHDT, YNNKEL (reference sequence). Trimming removed 4 bases from V and 7 bases from J, with 17 bases in between. CDR3 size: 16 residues. CDR3: CASSPTVYLGNSPLHF. The CDR3 DNA reads TGTGCCAGCAGCCCGACGGTGTATCTCGGGAATTCACCCCTCCACTTT.

The chain recombines TRBV6-1 with TRBJ1-3, with 7 bases fitting TRBD1. V shed 7 bases, J shed 4 bases, and the junction held 10 bases outside the gene matches. The CDR3 spans 15 residues. From germline, CDR1 is MNHNS and CDR2 SASEGT. CDR3 nucleotides: TGTGCCAGCACCGCAGACAGGGTCTCCGGAAACACCATATATTTT. This encodes CASTADRVSGNTIYF.

Worth noting for this clonotype: Given a much more abundant clone one base away, this may be a read error. The V and J genes are TRBV5-1 and TRBJ2-1; 9 bases match TRBD1. This CDR3 region has 16 residues. J gave up 5 bases and V 4 bases, and 10 bases lay outside the gene matches. Germline CDR1 is SGHRS and CDR2 is YFSETQ. CDR3 coding DNA: TGCGCCAGCAGCGTGACCGGACAGGGGAAGGACAATGAGCAGTTCTTC. Its protein is CASSVTGQGKDNEQFF.

Only a few counts were recorded for this clonotype. The chain has TRBV12-3 or TRBV12-4 and TRBJ1-5; D gene uncertain. V lost 6 bases and J 4 bases, leaving 13 bases between the germline ends. This CDR3 comprises 14 residues. CDR3 DNA: TGTGCCAGCAGCCAGAGGGAAGGTAATCAGCCCCAGCATTTT. The encoded protein is CASSQREGNQPQHF.

This chain joins TRBV20-1 and TRBJ2-5; 13 bases fit TRBD2. Germline lookup yields CDR1 DFQATT and CDR2 SNEGSKA (reference sequence). V lost 7 bases and J lost 4; bases outside the gene matches: 6. This CDR3 is 14 amino acids long. The CDR3 loop reads CSVAGTSGVETQYF. The CDR3 DNA reads TGCAGTGTCGCCGGGACTAGCGGGGTAGAGACCCAGTACTTC.

The table lists this clonotype with many counts. The gene calls are TRBV6-1 and TRBJ2-2; the match to TRBD1 covers 7 bases. J gave up 1 base and V 1 base, and 0 bases lay outside the gene matches. Germline-derived CDR1 and CDR2 are MNHNS and SASEGT. This CDR3 comprises 15 residues. CDR3 DNA: TGTGCCAGCAGTGAAGGACAGGGGAACACCGGGGAGCTGTTTTTT. Encoded protein: CASSEGQGNTGELFF.

This clonotype has at least ten counts. The rearrangement uses TRBV12-3 or TRBV12-4 and TRBJ1-5; D call uncertain. The CDR3 loop spans 14 amino acids. Trimming removed 0 bases at V and 3 bases at J, with 6 bases between. The CDR3 loop is CASSLAGFNQPQHF. The CDR3 DNA reads as TGTGCCAGCAGTTTAGCAGGGTTCAATCAGCCCCAGCATTTT.

V gene TRBV5-1 combines with J gene TRBJ1-1; no reliable D call. Germline V gene lookup returns CDR1 SGHRS and CDR2 YFSETQ. There are 12 residues in the CDR3. V was shortened by 4 bases and J by 7 bases, with 11 bases between the two germline ends. Here the CDR3 reads CASSKDGFEAFF. The CDR3 bases are TGCGCCAGCAGCAAGGACGGATTTGAAGCTTTCTTT.

The chain is built from TRBV20-1 and TRBJ2-7; D not resolved. V lost 2 bases to trimming and J lost 4 bases, with 15 bases between them. The CDR3 is made up of 14 amino acids. Germline values: CDR1 DFQATT, CDR2 SNEGSKA (reference sequence). The CDR3 bases are TGCAGTGCTAGAACAGATATTTTGACATACGAGCAGTACTTC. It translates to CSARTDILTYEQYF.

The genes are TRBV21-1 and TRBJ2-7; the table names TRBD1, a call not compared with the DNA. TRBV21-1 is a pseudogene locus. The CDR3 spans 14 residues. The CDR3 loop is CASSKGRQGNEQYF. In nucleotides, the CDR3 is TGTGCCAGCAGCAAAGGCCGACAGGGGAACGAGCAGTACTTC.

This sequence joins TRBV7-2 and TRBJ2-7; D is unclear. The CDR3 runs 15 residues. V shed 5 bases and J shed 5 bases, with 19 bases lying between them. Germline CDR1 SGHTA, CDR2 FQGNSA. CDR3 residues: CASSPPPASGNEQYF. CDR3 sequence (DNA): TGTGCCAGCAGCCCCCCGCCTGCCTCCGGTAACGAGCAGTACTTC.

V gene TRBV7-9 combines with J gene TRBJ1-1, with TRBD1 identical over 10 bases. Germline-derived CDR1 and CDR2 are SEHNR and FQNEAQ (reference sequence). J was trimmed by 0 bases and V by 8 bases; bases with no gene match: 3. This CDR3 is built from 14 residues. CDR3 bases: TGTGCCAGCTTCGGACAGGGGGTGAACACTGAAGCTTTCTTT. Translated: CASFGQGVNTEAFF.

A few counts support this clonotype. This chain links TRBV12-3 or TRBV12-4 with TRBJ2-1, with TRBD1 identical over 7 bases. The V gene end was trimmed by 5 bases and the J gene end by 3 bases; junction bases not matched to a gene: 19. This CDR3 has 19 residues. In DNA, the CDR3 is TGTGCCAGCAGTCAACGCCCGACAGGGACCCTTATTCACTACAATGAGCAGTTCTTC. Translation: CASSQRPTGTLIHYNEQFF.

The V and J genes are TRBV5-1 and TRBJ2-5, with 8 bases that match TRBD1. Germline CDR1 and CDR2: SGHRS and YFSETQ. Trimming at V came to 0 bases and at J to 5 bases, leaving 6 bases not matched to a gene. The CDR3 is 15 amino acids. CDR3 region: CASSLVQGAVETQYF. The CDR3 DNA follows: TGCGCCAGCAGCTTGGTCCAGGGGGCTGTTGAGACCCAGTACTTC.

This clonotype has a handful of counts. This rearrangement joins TRBV5-1 to TRBJ2-1, with 11 bases matching TRBD2. Germline V gene sequence: CDR1 SGHRS, CDR2 YFSETQ. The CDR3 has 17 amino acids. With 0 bases clipped from V and 8 bases from J, the junction kept 10 bases outside the gene matches. CDR3 sequence: CASSLDLAGGPRDEQFF. The CDR3 DNA reads as TGCGCCAGCAGCTTGGATCTAGCGGGGGGCCCACGGGATGAGCAGTTCTTC. The entire variable domain, with the rest obtained from reference TRBV5-1 and TRBJ2-1, is as follows: KAGVTQTPRYLIKTRGQQVTLSCSPISGHRSVSWYQQTPGQGLQFLFEYFSETQRNKGNFPGRFSGRQFSNSRSEMNVSTLELGDSALYLCASSLDLAGGPRDEQFFGPGTRLTVL.

CDR3 coding DNA: TGCAGTGCTAGTGAACAGGGGGGCTCTGGGGCCAACGTCCTGACTTTC. This codes for CSASEQGGSGANVLTF. The V gene is TRBV20-1, the J gene TRBJ2-6; TRBD1 aligns across 8 bases. The CDR3 runs to 16 residues. Germline V CDR1 and CDR2: DFQATT, SNEGSKA (reference sequence). The ends lost 3 bases at V and 0 bases at J; junction bases unmatched: 4.

The chain joins TRBV7-3 to TRBJ2-5; 8 nucleotides line up with TRBD2. The germline V gene encodes CDR1 SGHTA and CDR2 FQGTGA. The CDR3 totals 17 residues. V lost 5 bases, J lost 5 bases, and 16 bases stayed unmatched. The CDR3 loop is CASSPMGLAGLMETQYF. The CDR3 DNA reads TGTGCCAGCAGCCCCATGGGGCTAGCGGGTTTGATGGAGACCCAGTACTTC. Variable domain in full (rest from reference TRBV7-3 and TRBJ2-5): GAGVSQTPSNKVTEKGKYVELRCDPISGHTALYWYRQSLGQGPEFLIYFQGTGAADDSGLPNDRFFAVRPEGSVSTLKIQRTERGDSAVYLCASSPMGLAGLMETQYFGPGTRLLVL.